Reported below is one T cell receptor beta chain. Sequenced by immunoSEQ multiplex PCR; TCRdb stores in-frame clones only, minus some. The data contain some 100,000 clones, around 67% of them seen just once; the ten biggest clones take up roughly 26%. The ends lost 5 bases at V and 0 bases at J; junction bases unmatched: 0. Per the germline V gene, CDR1 is MNHEY and CDR2 is SVGAGI. The CDR3 contains 14 residues. This record belongs to a study of CD8 T cell repertoires and HIV-1 epitope variants. On the study more broadly: Each of Twenty-five Gag and Nef epitope peptides stimulated a separate culture. Autologous T cell-negative cells served as antigen-presenting cells in equal numbers. The baseline condition was 1M T cells left uncultured. Epitopes were three Gag families plus Nef HW9 and YT9.

This receptor was taken from a male donor with HIV. The V and J genes are TRBV6-5 and TRBJ2-1; 8 bases are shared with TRBD2. Sequencing was carried out using uncultured baseline CD8+ T cells from peripheral blood mononuclear cells (PBMCs). The CDR3 loop is CASSSGSSYNEQFF. The CDR3 DNA follows: TGTGCCAGCAGTAGCGGGAGCTCCTACAATGAGCAGTTCTTC.